This T cell receptor (beta chain) was sequenced during a study of blood T cells in healthy people across ages. This clonotype showed up many times. Its target is not known. A second PCR, run for about 7 to 11 cycles, used a sample-barcoded 5' primer plus a J-beta primer mix. With 12 random nucleotides, a template-switch adaptor tagged each individual cDNA molecule. MiXCR, run by TCRdb on the 5' RACE reads, gives a single entry per CDR3 protein. Of some 1.4 million distinct CDR3 sequences in the sample, around two fifths were seen once. Study-wide points: The long-lived group displayed more naive CD4+ cells, plus higher diversity, than the aged donors did.

Total RNA was extracted at no less than 5.5 micrograms per sample. The V and J ends lost 3 bases and 0 bases respectively, with 6 bases between them. The CDR3 totals 13 residues. In germline, CDR1 is DFQATT, CDR2 SNEGSKA (reference sequence). The genes are TRBV20-1 and TRBJ2-1, with D possibly matching TRBD2 (6 bases). This TCR was sampled from a woman under 30 in good health. The sample was blood. Here the CDR3 reads CSASGSSYNEQFF. CDR3 sequence (DNA): TGCAGTGCTAGCGGGAGCTCCTACAATGAGCAGTTCTTC.